The 18 T cell receptor beta chains in this list originate from one sample, sequenced in a study of blood T cell repertoires in COVID-19. Clones were sequenced by immunoSEQ multiplex PCR, and TCRdb holds only the in-frame ones, with some missing. The data contain roughly 200,000 clones, roughly 77% of them singletons. Sample: peripheral blood. The receptor set was obtained from a woman aged 40 to 50 with COVID-19, enrolled during active disease.

This chain joins TRBV5-1 and TRBJ1-4, with D uncertain. This CDR3 contains 13 residues. Germline loops: CDR1 SGHRS, CDR2 YFSETQ. The V and J ends lost 1 base and 7 bases respectively, with 8 bases between them. The CDR3 spells CASSLQASEKLFF. CDR3 bases: TGCGCCAGCAGCTTGCAGGCCAGTGAAAAACTGTTTTTT.

The rearrangement links TRBV30 to TRBJ1-4; tentatively, D is TRBD1 (5 bases). This CDR3 is built from 15 residues. The germline gives CDR1 GTSNPN, CDR2 SVGIG (reference sequence). V lost 3 bases and J lost 7, with 18 bases in between. The chain's CDR3 is CAWRSGRGDGEKLFF. CDR3 coding DNA: TGTGCCTGGAGGTCAGGACGGGGGGACGGTGAAAAACTGTTTTTT.

The chain employs TRBV7-6 and TRBJ2-5; possibly TRBD2 for D (6 bases). The CDR3 spans 19 residues. Trimming took off 5 bases at V and 4 bases at J, with 29 bases between the two ends. In germline, CDR1 is SGHVS, CDR2 FNYEAQ. The CDR3 sequence is CASSQQIRHPGTFGETQYF. DNA for the CDR3: TGTGCCAGCAGCCAACAGATTAGACACCCCGGGACTTTCGGAGAGACCCAGTACTTC.

This sequence joins TRBV2 and TRBJ2-7; D gene unclear. Germline V lookup: CDR1 SNHLY, CDR2 FYNNEI. CDR3 length: 15 amino acids. Trimming shortened V by 0 bases and J by 0 bases, and 9 bases separated the two germline ends. The CDR3 nucleotides are TGTGCCAGCAGTGAAGCGCTGGGCTTCTCCTACGAGCAGTACTTC. Protein: CASSEALGFSYEQYF. Full variable domain (remainder filled in from reference TRBV2 and TRBJ2-7): EPEVTQTPSHQVTQMGQEVILRCVPISNHLYFYWYRQILGQKVEFLVSFYNNEISEKSEIFDDQFSVERPDGSNFTLKIRSTKLEDSAMYFCASSEALGFSYEQYFGPGTRLTVT.

CDR3 loop: CASSVGRGRGLSGYTF. CDR3 in DNA: TGTGCCAGCAGCGTAGGAAGGGGCAGGGGGCTTTCCGGCTACACCTTC. The chain employs TRBV9 and TRBJ1-2; 8 bases align to TRBD1. This CDR3 has 16 residues. Germline assignment: CDR1 SGDLS and CDR2 YYNGEE. With 0 bases clipped from V and 8 bases from J, the junction kept 12 bases outside the gene matches.

CDR3 region: CASSKRTKPQHF. CDR3 in DNA: TGCGCCAGCAGCAAGAGGACTAAGCCCCAGCATTTT. The chain has TRBV5-1 and TRBJ1-5; no clear D. Germline values: CDR1 SGHRS, CDR2 YFSETQ. This CDR3 has 12 amino acids. V lost 4 bases and J 8 bases, leaving 10 bases between the germline ends.

The chain joins TRBV24-1 to TRBJ2-7; 7 bases are shared with TRBD1. CDR1 and CDR2 (germline): KGHDR, SFDVKD. The CDR3 is 14 residues long. The ends lost 5 bases at V and 2 bases at J; junction bases unmatched: 5. The CDR3 DNA follows: TGTGCCACCAGTGCCGGGGACAGACCCTACGAGCAGTACTTC. Protein sequence: CATSAGDRPYEQYF.

This clone is a singleton in its sample. V is TRBV7-9 and J is TRBJ2-7; tentative D call: TRBD1 (5 bases). CDR3 size: 14 residues. Germline values: CDR1 SEHNR, CDR2 FQNEAQ (reference sequence). V lost 3 bases and J lost 4, with 13 bases in between. The chain's CDR3 is CASSFAQRGYEQYF. CDR3 coding DNA: TGTGCCAGCAGCTTTGCGCAAAGGGGTTACGAGCAGTACTTC.

The chain carries TRBV7-8 and TRBJ1-1; the D is unclear. The CDR3 runs 13 residues. CDR1 is SGHVS and CDR2 is FQNEAQ in the germline V gene. The V gene lost 5 bases and the J gene lost 1 base, with 8 bases spanning the gap. The CDR3 is CASSRTGNTEAFF. As DNA, the CDR3 is TGTGCCAGCAGCCGGACGGGGAACACTGAAGCTTTCTTT.

The V and J genes are TRBV30 and TRBJ2-4, with 9 positions matching TRBD1. The CDR3 has 14 residues. The ends lost 0 bases at V and 8 bases at J; junction bases unmatched: 5. The germline CDR1 and CDR2 sequences are GTSNPN and SVGIG (reference sequence). The CDR3 here is CAWSVGTGRDIQYF. Here the CDR3 DNA reads TGTGCCTGGAGTGTGGGGACAGGGAGAGACATTCAGTACTTC.

The chain uses TRBV9 and TRBJ2-2, with a tentative D call TRBD2 (5 bases). Germline V lookup: CDR1 SGDLS, CDR2 YYNGEE. V was pared by 4 bases and J by 1 base, with 11 bases between. CDR3 length: 15 residues. CDR3: CASSRTEGNTGELFF. The CDR3, as DNA: TGTGCCAGCAGCCGGACCGAGGGGAACACCGGGGAGCTGTTTTTT. Looking up the rest from reference TRBV9 and TRBJ2-2 gives the full variable domain: DSGVTQTPKHLITATGQRVTLRCSPRSGDLSVYWYQQSLDQGLQFLIQYYNGEERAKGNILERFSAQQFPDLHSELNLSSLELGDSALYFCASSRTEGNTGELFFGEGSRLTVL.

This clone came up a few times. The J gene is TRBJ2-5, the V gene TRBV6-2 or TRBV6-3, with TRBD2 identical over 10 bases. CDR1 is MNHEY and CDR2 is SVGEGT in the germline V gene. J lost 5 bases, V lost 0 bases, and 6 bases had no gene match. This CDR3 region has 16 residues. The CDR3 here is CASSYSPGLARETQYF. The CDR3 DNA is TGTGCCAGCAGTTACTCCCCGGGACTAGCGAGGGAGACCCAGTACTTC.

DNA of the CDR3: TGTGCCAGCAGCCCCCACAACTCCTACAATGAGCAGTTCTTC. It encodes CASSPHNSYNEQFF. The chain joins TRBV7-3 to TRBJ2-1; no definite D call. The germline V gene encodes CDR1 SGHTA and CDR2 FQGTGA. The V and J ends lost 5 bases and 0 bases respectively, with 8 bases between them. The CDR3 runs to 14 residues.

The chain combines TRBV7-2 with TRBJ2-5; tentative D call: TRBD1 (5 bases). The V gene lost 3 bases and the J gene lost 5 bases, with 13 bases spanning the gap. The length of the CDR3 is 14 residues. In germline, CDR1 is SGHTA, CDR2 FQGNSA. The DNA of the CDR3 is TGTGCCAGCAGCTTCAGGGCCAGAGCGGAGACCCAGTACTTC. It specifies CASSFRARAETQYF.

The chain has TRBV6-6 and TRBJ1-5; 7 bases line up with TRBD1. The CDR3 length is 16 residues. Germline CDR1 reads MNHNY; CDR2 reads SVGAGI (reference sequence). The J segment lost 0 bases and the V segment lost 6 bases, leaving 8 bases of the junction unmatched. CDR3 amino acids: CASRQQGPYSNQPQHF. CDR3 in DNA: TGTGCCAGCAGGCAACAGGGGCCATATAGCAATCAGCCCCAGCATTTT.

The CDR3 DNA follows: TGTGCCAGCGGAGGCTATGGCGAGAATGAAAAACTGTTTTTT. As protein: CASGGYGENEKLFF. V is TRBV9 and J is TRBJ1-4; no reliable D call. Looked up from germline, CDR1 is SGDLS and CDR2 is YYNGEE. Trimming took off 7 bases at V and 5 bases at J, with 15 bases between the two ends. CDR3 length: 14 amino acids. Using reference TRBV9 and TRBJ1-4 for the parts outside the CDR3, the full variable domain is DSGVTQTPKHLITATGQRVTLRCSPRSGDLSVYWYQQSLDQGLQFLIQYYNGEERAKGNILERFSAQQFPDLHSELNLSSLELGDSALYFCASGGYGENEKLFFGSGTQLSVL.

V is TRBV7-2 and J is TRBJ1-1, with D tentatively TRBD1 (5 bases). From germline, CDR1 is SGHTA and CDR2 FQGNSA. The length of the CDR3 is 16 residues. V lost 0 bases and J lost 0, with 11 bases in between. CDR3 coding DNA: TGTGCCAGCAGCTTAGCAGGCGGACACCTGAACACTGAAGCTTTCTTT. Its protein product is CASSLAGGHLNTEAFF.

V usage is TRBV24-1 and J usage is TRBJ2-3; 8 bases are a match to TRBD2. V trimming: 2 bases; J trimming: 1 base; junction bases outside the gene matches: 1. CDR3 length equals 15 residues. Looked up from germline, CDR1 is KGHDR and CDR2 is SFDVKD. The CDR3 is CATSDSLAGTDTQYF. For the CDR3, the DNA is TGTGCCACCAGTGATTCACTAGCGGGCACAGATACGCAGTATTTT.